The rows below give T cell receptor beta chains drawn from one sample of a study of cytomegalovirus exposure and HLA in healthy donors. Profiling relied on immunoSEQ multiplex PCR, and the TCRdb table lists in-frame clones only, not all of them. The sample holds some 89,000 clones; 78% are singletons and the top ten take approximately 4%. Sequencing was done on a sample of PBMCs. Source of these receptors: a middle-aged woman in good health and CMV-seropositive. The CDR3 runs from the conserved cysteine through the conserved F or W. A D gene is named only where the DNA matches it firmly. For some rows the clone size is stated as once, few or many, or as a class when expanded; others skip it.

v_gene: TRBV19
abundance: NA
j_gene: TRBJ1-2
d_gene: NA
CDR3aa: CASTGENYGYTF
CDR3nt: TGTGCCAGTACAGGGGAAAACTATGGCTACACCTTC

v_gene: TRBV19
abundance: NA
j_gene: TRBJ2-3
d_gene: TRBD2
CDR3aa: CASSSLAGVRTDTQYF
CDR3nt: TGTGCCAGTAGCTCACTAGCGGGAGTGCGCACAGATACGCAGTATTTT

v_gene: TRBV5-1
abundance: NA
j_gene: TRBJ2-2
d_gene: TRBD1
CDR3aa: CASSSEGLTGGTGELFF
CDR3nt: TGCGCCAGCAGCTCCGAGGGGCTGACAGGGGGCACCGGGGAGCTGTTTTTT

v_gene: TRBV15
abundance: NA
j_gene: TRBJ1-1
d_gene: TRBD1
CDR3aa: CASRGQNTEAFF
CDR3nt: TGTGCCAGTAGGGGGCAGAACACTGAAGCTTTCTTT

v_gene: TRBV5-1
abundance: few
j_gene: TRBJ2-7
d_gene: TRBD2
CDR3aa: CASSLRGLAGEREQYF
CDR3nt: TGCGCCAGCAGCCTCCGGGGACTAGCGGGAGAAAGGGAGCAGTACTTC

v_gene: TRBV6-1
abundance: once
j_gene: TRBJ1-5
d_gene: TRBD1
CDR3aa: CASSAETTGDQPQHF
CDR3nt: TGTGCCAGCAGTGCCGAGACGACAGGGGATCAGCCCCAGCATTTT

v_gene: TRBV5-1
abundance: few
j_gene: TRBJ1-2
d_gene: TRBD1
CDR3aa: CASRQTGAWGYTF
CDR3nt: TGCGCCAGCAGACAGACAGGGGCTTGGGGCTACACCTTC

v_gene: TRBV2
abundance: NA
j_gene: TRBJ2-2
d_gene: NA
CDR3aa: CAGGGLRNTGELFF
CDR3nt: TGTGCCGGGGGGGGGCTCCGGAACACCGGGGAGCTGTTTTTT

v_gene: TRBV5-1
abundance: NA
j_gene: TRBJ2-1
d_gene: NA
CDR3aa: CASSRAGTSHNEQFF
CDR3nt: TGCGCCAGCAGCCGAGCCGGGACTTCACACAATGAGCAGTTCTTC

v_gene: TRBV4-2
abundance: NA
j_gene: TRBJ1-4
d_gene: NA
CDR3aa: CASSQDLRTANEKLFF
CDR3nt: TGTGCCAGCAGCCAAGATCTGAGGACAGCTAATGAAAAACTGTTTTTT

v_gene: TRBV28
abundance: NA
j_gene: TRBJ2-1
d_gene: TRBD2
CDR3aa: CASRLAGVDNEQFF
CDR3nt: TGTGCCAGCAGACTAGCGGGAGTTGACAATGAGCAGTTCTTC

v_gene: TRBV6-5
abundance: NA
j_gene: TRBJ2-7
d_gene: NA
CDR3aa: CASSLSFTSYEQYF
CDR3nt: TGTGCCAGCAGTTTAAGCTTTACCTCGTACGAGCAGTACTTC

v_gene: TRBV19
abundance: NA
j_gene: TRBJ2-7
d_gene: NA
CDR3aa: CASSDSPSYEQYF
CDR3nt: TGTGCCAGTAGCGACAGCCCCTCCTACGAGCAGTACTTC

v_gene: TRBV11-3
abundance: NA
j_gene: TRBJ1-1
d_gene: TRBD1
CDR3aa: CASSPTGEITEAFF
CDR3nt: TGTGCCAGCAGCCCGACAGGGGAAATCACTGAAGCTTTCTTT

v_gene: TRBV4-2
abundance: NA
j_gene: TRBJ2-7
d_gene: TRBD2
CDR3aa: CASSQMAGGPYEQYF
CDR3nt: TGTGCCAGCAGCCAGATGGCGGGGGGCCCCTACGAGCAGTACTTC

v_gene: TRBV27
abundance: NA
j_gene: TRBJ1-4
d_gene: TRBD1
CDR3aa: CASRTGNEKLFF
CDR3nt: TGTGCCAGCAGGACAGGGAACGAAAAACTGTTTTTT

v_gene: TRBV11-2
abundance: NA
j_gene: TRBJ2-3
d_gene: TRBD2
CDR3aa: CASSLRGGDTQYF
CDR3nt: TGTGCCAGCAGCTTAAGGGGAGGGGATACGCAGTATTTT

v_gene: TRBV30
abundance: NA
j_gene: TRBJ1-1
d_gene: NA
CDR3aa: CAWRVDLNTEAFF
CDR3nt: TGTGCCTGGAGGGTTGACTTGAACACTGAAGCTTTCTTT